This T cell receptor (beta chain) was documented in a study of metastatic and nonmetastatic thyroid tumors. The V end was cut by 8 bases, the J end by 4 bases, with 17 bases between. Germline CDR1 and CDR2: SNHLY and FYNNEI. This CDR3 contains 15 residues. Findings and limits, study-wide: Malignant thyroid tumors reportedly had TCR beta diversity that was significantly higher than in benign nodules, in blood and tumor.

Each patient went into thyroid surgery without having received any treatment. This clone has more than one count but fewer than ten. Its antigen is undetermined. A much bigger clone sits one base away, suggesting this may be a read error. MiXCR reprocessed the PCR reads for TCRdb. The data show approximately 35,000 clones, 15% to 20% seen once. The V call is TRBV2, the J call TRBJ1-4; D possibly corresponds to TRBD1 (6 bases). The sequence was obtained from a male donor with papillary thyroid cancer or a benign thyroid nodule (not recorded which). Some clones in this sample may be carry-over from other donors' samples. The sequenced sample was blood. The CDR3 sequence: CASAAGETGNEKLFF. The DNA of the CDR3 is TGTGCCAGCGCCGCAGGGGAAACTGGTAATGAAAAACTGTTTTTT.